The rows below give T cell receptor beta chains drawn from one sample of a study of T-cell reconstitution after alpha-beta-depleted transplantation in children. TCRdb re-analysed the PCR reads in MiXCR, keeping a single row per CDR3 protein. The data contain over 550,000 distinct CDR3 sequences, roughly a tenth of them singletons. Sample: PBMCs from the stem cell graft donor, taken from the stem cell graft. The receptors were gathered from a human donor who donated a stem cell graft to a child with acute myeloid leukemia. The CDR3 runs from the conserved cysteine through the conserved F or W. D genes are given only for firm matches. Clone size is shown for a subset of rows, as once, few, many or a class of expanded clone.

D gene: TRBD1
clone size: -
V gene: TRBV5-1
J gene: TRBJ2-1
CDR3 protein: CASNTGVTYNEQFF
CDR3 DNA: TGCGCCAGCAACACAGGGGTTACTTACAATGAGCAGTTCTTC

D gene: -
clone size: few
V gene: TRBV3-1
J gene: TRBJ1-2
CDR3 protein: CASSRLQTNYGYTF
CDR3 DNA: TGTGCCAGCAGCCGTCTTCAAACCAACTATGGCTACACCTTC

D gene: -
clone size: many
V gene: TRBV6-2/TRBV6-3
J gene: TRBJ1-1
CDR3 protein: CASSYGPGLKTLEAFF
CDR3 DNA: TGTGCCAGCAGTTACGGGCCGGGACTCAAAACCCTTGAAGCTTTCTTT

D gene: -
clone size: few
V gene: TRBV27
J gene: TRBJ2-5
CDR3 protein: CASSLSEGGGKTQYF
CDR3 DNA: TGTGCCAGCAGTTTATCAGAGGGGGGGGGAAAGACCCAGTACTTC

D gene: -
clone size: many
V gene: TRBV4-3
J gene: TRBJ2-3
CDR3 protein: CASSQAGISTDTQYF
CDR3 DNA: TGCGCCAGCAGCCAGGCCGGAATCTCCACAGATACGCAGTATTTT

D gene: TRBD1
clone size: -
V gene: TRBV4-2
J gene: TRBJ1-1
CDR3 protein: CASSPQTGGMNTEAFF
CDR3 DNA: TGTGCCAGCAGCCCCCAGACAGGGGGAATGAACACTGAAGCTTTCTTT

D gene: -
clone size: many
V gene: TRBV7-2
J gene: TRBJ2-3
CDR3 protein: CASSLFPVGFTDTQYF
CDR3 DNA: TGTGCCAGCAGCTTATTCCCGGTCGGCTTCACAGATACGCAGTATTTT

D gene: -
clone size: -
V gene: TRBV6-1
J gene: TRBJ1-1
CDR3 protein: CASSEAGGTEAFF
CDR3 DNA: TGTGCCAGCAGTGAAGCGGGGGGCACTGAAGCTTTCTTT

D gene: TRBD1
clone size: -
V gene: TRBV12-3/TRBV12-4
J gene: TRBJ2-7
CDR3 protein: CASSSWTGATYEQYF
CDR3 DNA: TGTGCCAGCAGTTCTTGGACAGGGGCCACCTACGAGCAGTACTTC

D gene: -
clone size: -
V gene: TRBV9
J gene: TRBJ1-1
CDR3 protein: CASSVGISLNTEAFF
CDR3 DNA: TGTGCCAGCAGCGTAGGTATCTCACTGAACACTGAAGCTTTCTTT

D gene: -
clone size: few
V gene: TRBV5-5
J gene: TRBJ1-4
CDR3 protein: CASRPGSSEKLFF
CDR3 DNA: TGTGCCAGCAGGCCGGGCTCGTCGGAAAAACTGTTTTTT

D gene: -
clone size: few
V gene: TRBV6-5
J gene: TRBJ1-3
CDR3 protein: CASSYSAQGTSGNTIYF
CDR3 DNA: TGTGCCAGCAGTTACTCAGCCCAGGGAACCTCTGGAAACACCATATATTTT

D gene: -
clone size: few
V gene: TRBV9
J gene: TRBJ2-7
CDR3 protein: CASSPEVGGWYEQYF
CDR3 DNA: TGTGCCAGCAGCCCGGAGGTGGGCGGGTGGTACGAGCAGTACTTC

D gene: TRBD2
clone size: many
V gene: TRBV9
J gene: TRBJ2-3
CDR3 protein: CASSVGVGRYTTDTQYF
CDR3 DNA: TGTGCCAGCAGCGTAGGTGTCGGGAGGTATACCACAGATACGCAGTATTTT

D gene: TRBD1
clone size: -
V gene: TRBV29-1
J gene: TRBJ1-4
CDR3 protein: CSVRDSANEKLFF
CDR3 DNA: TGCAGCGTCAGGGACAGTGCTAATGAAAAACTGTTTTTT

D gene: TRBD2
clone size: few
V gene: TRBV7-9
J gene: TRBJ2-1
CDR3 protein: CASSFGAGGLNEQFF
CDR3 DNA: TGTGCCAGCAGCTTTGGGGCGGGAGGGCTCAATGAGCAGTTCTTC

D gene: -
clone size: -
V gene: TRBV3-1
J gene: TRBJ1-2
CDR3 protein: CASSLMEGVGNGYTF
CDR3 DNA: TGTGCCAGCAGCCTGATGGAGGGTGTAGGTAATGGCTACACCTTC

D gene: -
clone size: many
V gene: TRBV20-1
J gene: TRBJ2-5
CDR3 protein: CSARDNIIGGETQYF
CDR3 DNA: TGCAGTGCTAGAGATAACATTATCGGGGGAGAGACCCAGTACTTC

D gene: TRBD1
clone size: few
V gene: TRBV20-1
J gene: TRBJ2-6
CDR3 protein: CSAGTDGANVLTF
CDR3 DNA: TGCAGTGCTGGGACAGATGGGGCCAACGTCCTGACTTTC

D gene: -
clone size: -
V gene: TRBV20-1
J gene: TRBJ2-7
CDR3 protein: CCASVTEGGEQYF
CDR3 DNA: TGCTGCGCCTCCGTGACGGAGGGAGGCGAGCAGTACTTC

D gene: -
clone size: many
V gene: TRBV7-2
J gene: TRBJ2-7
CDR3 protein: CASSQRTVSYEQYF
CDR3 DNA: TGTGCCAGCAGCCAGCGGACAGTATCCTACGAGCAGTACTTC

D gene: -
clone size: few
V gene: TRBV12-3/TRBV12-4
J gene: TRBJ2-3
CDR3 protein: CASSLLRTTDTQYF
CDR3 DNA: TGTGCCAGCAGTCTCCTCCGTACCACAGATACGCAGTATTTT

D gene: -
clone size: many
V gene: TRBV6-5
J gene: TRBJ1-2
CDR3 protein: CASSSSGVNYGYTF
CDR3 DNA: TGTGCCAGCAGTTCTTCCGGAGTGAACTATGGCTACACCTTC

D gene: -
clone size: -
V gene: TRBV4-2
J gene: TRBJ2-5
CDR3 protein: CASSQDSGGRETQYF
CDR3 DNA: TGTGCCAGCAGCCAAGATTCTGGGGGCCGGGAGACCCAGTACTTC

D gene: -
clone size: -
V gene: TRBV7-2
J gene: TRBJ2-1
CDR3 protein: CASSLEPDAAGKEQFF
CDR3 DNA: TGTGCCAGCAGCTTAGAGCCGGACGCTGCCGGCAAAGAGCAGTTCTTC

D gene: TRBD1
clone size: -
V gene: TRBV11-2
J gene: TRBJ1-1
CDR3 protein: CASSRLDRSNTEAFF
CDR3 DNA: TGTGCCAGCAGCCGACTGGACAGGTCAAACACTGAAGCTTTCTTT

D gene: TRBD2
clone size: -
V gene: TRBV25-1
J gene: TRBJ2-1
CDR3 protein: CASSDSASGLNEQFF
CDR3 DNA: TGTGCCAGCAGTGACTCGGCTAGCGGGCTAAATGAGCAGTTCTTC

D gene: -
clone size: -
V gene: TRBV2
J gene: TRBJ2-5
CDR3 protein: CASTRVRQETQYF
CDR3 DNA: TGTGCCAGCACGCGGGTCCGGCAAGAGACCCAGTACTTC

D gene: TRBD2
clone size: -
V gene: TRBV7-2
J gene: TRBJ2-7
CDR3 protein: CASSLAMVSGRVGYEQYF
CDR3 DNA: TGTGCCAGCAGCTTAGCGATGGTGAGCGGGAGGGTTGGATACGAGCAGTACTTC

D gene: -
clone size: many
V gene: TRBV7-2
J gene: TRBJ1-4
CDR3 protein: CASSLAPSNNEKLFF
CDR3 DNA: TGTGCCAGCAGCTTAGCTCCCAGTAATAATGAAAAACTGTTTTTT

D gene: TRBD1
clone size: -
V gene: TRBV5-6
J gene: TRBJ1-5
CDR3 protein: CASSRTGRFEQPQHF
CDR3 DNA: TGTGCCAGCAGCCGGACAGGGAGGTTCGAACAGCCCCAGCATTTT

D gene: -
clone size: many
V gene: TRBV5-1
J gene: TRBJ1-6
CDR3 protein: CASSWGHRTDSPLHF
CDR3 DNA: TGCGCCAGCAGCTGGGGACACCGAACCGATTCACCCCTCCACTTT